These 8 T cell receptor beta chains share one sample of origin, sequenced in a study of Graves' ophthalmopathy and Graves' hyperthyroidism. Amplification targeted the TCR beta CDR3 regions, with RNA transcripts as the source material. Following a first-round RT-PCR that used HTBI primers, a second-round multiplex PCR was carried out. TCRdb processed the multiplex PCR reads anew with MiXCR; each CDR3 protein has one entry. The sample yields about 380,000 distinct CDR3 sequences, over 15% seen once. Specimen: peripheral blood. These receptor sequences come from a woman aged 18-30 years with stable Graves' hyperthyroidism.

This clonotype was seen many times. This chain joins TRBV19 and TRBJ2-7; 10 bases match TRBD2. V lost 1 base and J lost 2; bases outside the gene matches: 2. The germline gives CDR1 LNHDA, CDR2 SQIVND (reference sequence). There are 15 residues in the CDR3. In DNA, the CDR3 is TGTGCCAGTAGTATAGGGACTAGCGGCACCTACGAGCAGTACTTC. Translated: CASSIGTSGTYEQYF.

This clonotype was seen a handful of times. This chain uses TRBV11-3 with TRBJ2-2; D gene unclear. The V and J ends lost 1 base and 7 bases respectively, with 7 bases between them. The CDR3 runs to 13 residues. CDR1 and CDR2 from the germline V gene are SGHNT and YENEEA. CDR3 region: CASSLAERGELFF. CDR3 in DNA: TGTGCCAGCAGCTTAGCGGAGCGCGGGGAGCTGTTTTTT.

The table lists this clonotype with many counts. This chain uses TRBV5-1 with TRBJ1-6; 9 positions agree with TRBD1. Germline trimming cut 3 bases from V and 4 bases from J; bases unmatched to any gene: 20. Germline CDR1 and CDR2: SGHRS and YFSETQ. The CDR3 has 21 residues. CDR3 coding DNA: TGCGCCAGCAGCTCCATCGTAGGACAGGGGCGATACCTGCGTTATAATTCACCCCTCCACTTT. It encodes CASSSIVGQGRYLRYNSPLHF.

The chain couples TRBV30 to TRBJ1-1, with D possibly TRBD1 on 5 matching bases. CDR1 is GTSNPN and CDR2 is SVGIG in the germline V gene (reference sequence). This CDR3 has 15 residues. V was pared by 3 bases and J by 5 bases, with 19 bases between. The CDR3 DNA reads as TGTGCCTGGAGCGTTATTTCAGGGCGGGGGACTGAAGCTTTCTTT. Residues: CAWSVISGRGTEAFF.

This clonotype was observed at least ten times. V and J are TRBV7-2 and TRBJ2-5, with D unresolved. This CDR3 comprises 12 residues. Per germline, CDR1 SGHTA and CDR2 FQGNSA. With 5 bases removed from V and 0 bases from J, the gap between germline ends came to 4 bases. CDR3 in DNA: TGTGCCAGCAGCCGGTACCAAGAGACCCAGTACTTC. Translation: CASSRYQETQYF.

This clonotype was counted ten times or more. The genes are TRBV20-1 and TRBJ1-5, with 8 positions matching TRBD1. The CDR3 sequence is 15 residues long. Trimming took 3 bases from V and 1 from J; bases not matched to a gene: 5. Germline CDR1 is DFQATT and CDR2 is SNEGSKA (reference sequence). The CDR3 coding sequence is TGCAGTGCTAGGGACAGGGTAGGAAGCAATCAGCCCCAGCATTTT. Translation gives CSARDRVGSNQPQHF.

This clonotype was found many times. This chain joins TRBV7-2 and TRBJ2-7, with unresolved D. The V end lost 1 base, the J end lost 3 bases, and 13 bases lay between the germline ends. There are 15 residues in the CDR3. CDR1 is SGHTA and CDR2 is FQGNSA in the germline V gene. CDR3 bases: TGTGCCAGCAGCTTAGTGGTAGGACCTAACTACGAGCAGTACTTC. It is translated as CASSLVVGPNYEQYF.

This clonotype showed up many times. V and J are TRBV6-5 and TRBJ2-5; TRBD1 agrees at 8 bases. CDR3 size: 16 residues. Germline loops: CDR1 MNHEY, CDR2 SVGAGI. The V gene end was trimmed by 10 bases and the J gene end by 5 bases; junction bases not matched to a gene: 18. This CDR3 reads CATLTIRTGSHETQYF. The CDR3, as DNA: TGTGCCACCCTGACCATACGGACAGGGTCTCACGAGACCCAGTACTTC.